The 32 T cell receptor beta chains listed next were all sequenced from one sample in a study of blood T cell repertoires in COVID-19. Method: immunoSEQ multiplex PCR; TCRdb's copy keeps in-frame clones and lacks some. Here the sample spans about 380,000 clones, approximately 80% being singletons. The sample consisted of peripheral blood. The receptors were gathered from a human donor with acute or convalescent COVID-19. The donor label of this sample is uncertain.

The J gene is TRBJ2-1, the V gene TRBV27; 8 positions agree with TRBD2. The CDR3 spans 16 residues. The J segment lost 2 bases and the V segment lost 6 bases, leaving 9 bases of the junction unmatched. Per the germline V gene, CDR1 is MNHEY and CDR2 is SMNVEV (reference sequence). CDR3 region: CASSPLAVGPYNEQFF. In DNA, the CDR3 is TGTGCCAGCAGCCCACTAGCGGTGGGCCCCTACAATGAGCAGTTCTTC.

V and J are TRBV3-1 (or the pseudogene TRBV3-2) and TRBJ1-1; possibly TRBD1 for D (6 bases). The V gene lost 3 bases and the J gene lost 1 base, with 9 bases spanning the gap. CDR1 is LGHDT and CDR2 is YNNKEL in the germline V gene (reference sequence). This CDR3 contains 14 residues. The DNA of the CDR3 is TGTGCCAGCAGCCAGGGACACGGGAACACTGAAGCTTTCTTT. This sequence encodes CASSQGHGNTEAFF.

V gene TRBV2 combines with J gene TRBJ1-2; D is unresolved. Germline CDR1 SNHLY, CDR2 FYNNEI. This CDR3 region has 14 residues. Trimming removed 2 bases at V and 4 bases at J, with 11 bases between. CDR3 region: CASSESQHSYGYTF. In nucleotides, the CDR3 is TGTGCCAGCAGTGAAAGTCAACATTCCTATGGCTACACCTTC.

The J gene is TRBJ2-4, the V gene TRBV28, with 8 bases fitting TRBD2. Germline loops: CDR1 MDHEN, CDR2 SYDVKM. The V gene end was trimmed by 7 bases and the J gene end by 6 bases; junction bases not matched to a gene: 11. The CDR3 contains 15 residues. Here the CDR3 reads CASTPGGGLGNIQYF. In DNA form, the CDR3 reads TGTGCCAGCACCCCCGGGGGGGGGCTAGGAAACATTCAGTACTTC. Full variable domain (outside the CDR3, taken from reference TRBV28 and TRBJ2-4): DVKVTQSSRYLVKRTGEKVFLECVQDMDHENMFWYRQDPGLGLRLIYFSYDVKMKEKGDIPEGYSVSREKKERFSLILESASTNQTSMYLCASTPGGGLGNIQYFGAGTRLSVL.

This clone was seen ten or more times. CDR3 bases: TGTGCCAGCGGGAGGGGAGACAATGAGCAGTTCTTC. Translation gives CASGRGDNEQFF. The chain combines TRBV3-1 (or the pseudogene TRBV3-2) with TRBJ2-1; the match to TRBD2 covers 7 bases. Germline V gene lookup returns CDR1 LGHDT and CDR2 YNNKEL (reference sequence). V lost 8 bases to trimming and J lost 5 bases; unmatched junction nucleotides: 3. The CDR3 runs 12 residues.

This clone was observed a handful of times. This chain joins TRBV5-1 and TRBJ1-1, with 7 bases identical to TRBD1. Losses at the gene ends were 5 bases for V and 5 bases for J; bases not matched to a gene: 3. From germline, CDR1 is SGHRS and CDR2 YFSETQ. The CDR3 has 12 amino acids. For the CDR3, the DNA is TGCGCCAGCAGGTCGACAGGGACTGAAGCTTTCTTT. Encoded protein: CASRSTGTEAFF.

The chain links TRBV2 to TRBJ2-3; D is perhaps TRBD2 (5 bases). Germline assignment: CDR1 SNHLY and CDR2 FYNNEI. This CDR3 comprises 12 residues. Trimming left V 6 bases short and J 8 bases short, with 12 bases between. The DNA of the CDR3 is TGTGCCAGCAGAGTAACTAGTGGTACGCAGTATTTT. This encodes CASRVTSGTQYF.

As regards this clone: This sample includes further DNA sequences coding for the same CDR3. The V and J genes are TRBV6-5 and TRBJ2-1, with a weak D call TRBD2 (5 bases). Per the germline V gene, CDR1 is MNHEY and CDR2 is SVGAGI. V was clipped by 3 bases and J by 0 bases, with 9 bases between them. The CDR3 has 15 residues. CDR3 coding DNA: TGTGCCAGCAGTTATTCGGGGAGCTCCTACAATGAGCAGTTCTTC. Amino acid sequence: CASSYSGSSYNEQFF.

The rearrangement links TRBV1 to TRBJ2-1; TRBD2 is the table's D call, not checked against the DNA. TRBV1 is recorded as a pseudogene. This CDR3 comprises 15 residues. The CDR3 loop is CTSTGLAQFYNEQFF. CDR3 nucleotide sequence: TGCACCAGCACCGGACTAGCCCAATTCTACAATGAGCAGTTCTTC.

This clone was seen a handful of times. The V call is TRBV5-1, the J call TRBJ2-7; TRBD1 agrees at 7 bases. The ends lost 7 bases at V and 2 bases at J; junction bases unmatched: 9. Germline V CDR1 and CDR2: SGHRS, YFSETQ. The length of the CDR3 is 14 residues. The CDR3 sequence is CASGTGTVPYEQYF. CDR3 DNA: TGCGCCAGCGGAACCGGGACAGTGCCCTACGAGCAGTACTTC.

This chain connects TRBV2 to TRBJ1-2; D not certain. The germline gives CDR1 SNHLY, CDR2 FYNNEI. The CDR3 is 13 residues long. With 5 bases removed from V and 6 bases from J, the gap between germline ends came to 13 bases. The CDR3 loop reads CASSPGEKNGYTF. CDR3 in DNA: TGTGCCAGCAGTCCCGGAGAGAAGAATGGCTACACCTTC.

The V and J genes are TRBV3-1 (or the pseudogene TRBV3-2) and TRBJ2-6; 7 bases fit TRBD1. In germline, CDR1 is LGHDT, CDR2 YNNKEL (reference sequence). CDR3 size: 17 residues. J gave up 2 bases and V 0 bases, and 4 bases lay outside the gene matches. CDR3 sequence: CASSQDRGGAGANVLTF. The CDR3 DNA follows: TGTGCCAGCAGCCAAGATAGAGGGGGCGCTGGGGCCAACGTCCTGACTTTC.

The rearrangement uses TRBV6-6 and TRBJ2-3, with 7 bases fitting TRBD1. This CDR3 region has 15 residues. Germline assignment: CDR1 MNHNY and CDR2 SVGAGI (reference sequence). J was trimmed by 2 bases and V by 6 bases; bases with no gene match: 8. The CDR3 here is CASRGQTGFTDTQYF. CDR3 nucleotide sequence: TGTGCCAGCAGGGGCCAGACAGGGTTCACAGATACGCAGTATTTT.

This clone has a handful of counts. This rearrangement joins TRBV3-1 (or the pseudogene TRBV3-2) to TRBJ1-1; D unresolved. V was shortened by 4 bases and J by 3 bases, with 9 bases between the two germline ends. This CDR3 spans 13 amino acids. The germline CDR1 and CDR2 sequences are LGHDT and YNNKEL (reference sequence). CDR3 DNA: TGTGCCAGCAGCCTTACCGGTTACACTGAAGCTTTCTTT. Protein: CASSLTGYTEAFF.

The rearrangement joins TRBV5-6 to TRBJ2-5; a weak D match, TRBD2 (7 bases). V was trimmed by 3 bases and J by 3 bases, leaving 18 bases between them. Looked up from germline, CDR1 is SGHDT and CDR2 is YYEEEE. The CDR3 length is 16 residues. The chain's CDR3 is CASSSRGGGWEETQYF. Written as DNA, the CDR3 is TGTGCCAGCAGCTCTCGGGGAGGGGGTTGGGAAGAGACCCAGTACTTC.

The chain carries TRBV19 and TRBJ1-2; 7 bases are shared with TRBD1. CDR3 length equals 14 residues. Germline CDR1 and CDR2: LNHDA and SQIVND (reference sequence). The V segment lost 7 bases and the J segment 5 bases; nucleotides outside the gene matches: 10. The CDR3 is CASKETGSFYGYTF. The CDR3 DNA reads as TGTGCCAGTAAGGAGACAGGGTCATTTTATGGCTACACCTTC.

This rearrangement joins TRBV5-8 to TRBJ1-6; TRBD1 is a possible D gene (5 bases). V was cut by 0 bases and J by 14 bases, with 12 bases left in between. Germline V gene lookup returns CDR1 SGHTS and CDR2 YDEGEE. The CDR3 runs to 13 residues. As DNA, the CDR3 is TGTGCCAGCAGCTTGGGATCCCGGGGGGCCCTCCACTTT. Translation: CASSLGSRGALHF. Full variable domain (outside the CDR3, taken from reference TRBV5-8 and TRBJ1-6): EAGVTQSPTHLIKTRGQQATLRCSPISGHTSVYWYQQALGLGLQFLLWYDEGEERNRGNFPPRFSGRQFPNYSSELNVNALELEDSALYLCASSLGSRGALHFGNGTRLTVT.

This clone was observed many times. As DNA, the CDR3 is TGTGCCAGCAGCTTAGTACAGGGGCCCTCCTACGAGCAGTACTTC. This encodes CASSLVQGPSYEQYF. The chain has TRBV7-8 and TRBJ2-7; 7 bases match TRBD1. Trimming took 1 base from V and 0 from J; bases not matched to a gene: 3. CDR1 is SGHVS, CDR2 FQNEAQ, per germline. The CDR3 covers 15 residues. Looking up the rest from reference TRBV7-8 and TRBJ2-7 gives the full variable domain: GAGVSQSPRYKVAKRGQDVALRCDPISGHVSLFWYQQALGQGPEFLTYFQNEAQLDKSGLPSDRFFAERPEGSVSTLKIQRTQQEDSAVYLCASSLVQGPSYEQYFGPGTRLTVT.

The chain has TRBV5-1 and TRBJ2-6; 7 positions agree with TRBD1. The germline V gene has CDR1 SGHRS and CDR2 YFSETQ. The CDR3 has 15 residues. V dropped 4 bases and J dropped 2; count of bases not matched to a gene: 3. The CDR3 DNA follows: TGCGCCAGCAGCCGAGACAGGGCTGGGGCCAACGTCCTGACTTTC. Translating gives CASSRDRAGANVLTF.

V gene TRBV7-2 combines with J gene TRBJ1-1, with 9 bases matching TRBD1. The CDR3 runs to 14 residues. Trimming took 5 bases from V and 11 from J; bases not matched to a gene: 12. Germline-derived CDR1 and CDR2 are SGHTA and FQGNSA. DNA of the CDR3: TGTGCCAGCAGCCCCCGTATTGGGACAGGGTCGGCTTTCTTT. As protein: CASSPRIGTGSAFF.

The gene calls are TRBV7-9 and TRBJ1-3; D is ambiguous. The CDR3 totals 14 residues. V was trimmed by 3 bases and J by 2 bases, leaving 8 bases between them. The germline gives CDR1 SEHNR, CDR2 FQNEAQ (reference sequence). The DNA of the CDR3 is TGTGCCAGCAGCTTCTCCAGTCCTGGAAACACCATATATTTT. Its protein product is CASSFSSPGNTIYF. Based on the CDR3 plus reference TRBV7-9 and TRBJ1-3, the full variable domain is DTGVSQNPRHKITKRGQNVTFRCDPISEHNRLYWYRQTLGQGPEFLTYFQNEAQLEKSRLLSDRFSAERPKGSFSTLEIQRTEQGDSAMYLCASSFSSPGNTIYFGEGSWLTVV.

The CDR3 DNA sequence: TGTGCCAGCTCTCGACAGCCTTACACTGAAGCTTTCTTT. It specifies CASSRQPYTEAFF. This sequence joins TRBV6-5 and TRBJ1-1; maybe TRBD1 (5 bases). Germline assignment: CDR1 MNHEY and CDR2 SVGAGI. V dropped 8 bases and J dropped 3 bases, with 13 bases sitting between them. The CDR3 is made up of 13 amino acids.

The CDR3 here is CASSFSRRAGANVLTF. The CDR3 nucleotides are TGTGCCAGCAGTTTCTCACGCAGGGCTGGGGCCAACGTCCTGACTTTC. The V call is TRBV28, the J call TRBJ2-6; TRBD1 might be the D (5 bases). Trimming shortened V by 3 bases and J by 2 bases, and 11 bases separated the two germline ends. Germline CDR1 MDHEN, CDR2 SYDVKM. The CDR3 totals 16 residues.

The chain carries TRBV24-1 and TRBJ2-1; 12 nucleotides agree with TRBD1. The CDR3 runs to 18 residues. The germline gives CDR1 KGHDR, CDR2 SFDVKD. The ends lost 2 bases at V and 9 bases at J; junction bases unmatched: 13. CDR3 in amino acids: CATSDSGTGGGIKGEQFF. Here the CDR3 DNA reads TGTGCCACCAGTGATTCCGGGACAGGGGGCGGGATTAAGGGTGAGCAGTTCTTC.

This chain links TRBV7-2 with TRBJ2-1; D gene uncertain. This CDR3 is 13 amino acids long. With 0 bases removed from V and 10 bases from J, the gap between germline ends came to 10 bases. Germline V gene lookup returns CDR1 SGHTA and CDR2 FQGNSA. The CDR3 nucleotides are TGTGCCAGCAGCTTAGCTCTCCTAGGCGAGCAGTTCTTC. Amino acids: CASSLALLGEQFF. Variable domain in full (rest from reference TRBV7-2 and TRBJ2-1): GAGVSQSPSNKVTEKGKDVELRCDPISGHTALYWYRQSLGQGLEFLIYFQGNSAPDKSGLPSDRFSAERTGGSVSTLTIQRTQQEDSAVYLCASSLALLGEQFFGPGTRLTVL.

This chain connects TRBV27 to TRBJ2-1, with D perhaps TRBD1 (6 bases). Trimming removed 2 bases from V and 9 bases from J, with 20 bases in between. The length of the CDR3 is 16 residues. CDR1 MNHEY and CDR2 SMNVEV come from the germline V gene (reference sequence). CDR3 coding DNA: TGTGCCAGCAGTTTACTCCCCCCGGGGCTGGGGGCTGAGCAGTTCTTC. Translation gives CASSLLPPGLGAEQFF.

The gene calls are TRBV5-6 and TRBJ2-2; 7 bases are a match to TRBD1. The ends lost 1 base at V and 5 bases at J; junction bases unmatched: 11. The length of the CDR3 is 17 residues. Per the germline V gene, CDR1 is SGHDT and CDR2 is YYEEEE. CDR3 DNA: TGTGCCAGCAGCTTGTATATCGGGCAACAGGGGACCGGGGAGCTGTTTTTT. Its protein product is CASSLYIGQQGTGELFF.

This clone was seen a few times. The CDR3 region has the DNA TGTGCCAGCAGTAAGGACAGGGCAGCTGGAAACACCATATATTTT. It codes for CASSKDRAAGNTIYF. The J gene is TRBJ1-3, the V gene TRBV2, with 8 bases matching TRBD1. The CDR3 loop spans 15 amino acids. With V trimmed by 5 bases and J by 2 bases, 5 bases remained unmatched. The germline V gene has CDR1 SNHLY and CDR2 FYNNEI. The full variable domain, in which reference TRBV2 and TRBJ1-3 provide the parts outside the CDR3, is EPEVTQTPSHQVTQMGQEVILRCVPISNHLYFYWYRQILGQKVEFLVSFYNNEISEKSEIFDDQFSVERPDGSNFTLKIRSTKLEDSAMYFCASSKDRAAGNTIYFGEGSWLTVV.

The chain uses TRBV2 and TRBJ2-6; 7 bases map to TRBD1. The junction had 6 bases not matched to a gene; V was cut back by 6 bases and J by 1 base. The germline CDR1 and CDR2 sequences are SNHLY and FYNNEI. The CDR3 is made up of 16 amino acids. The CDR3 sequence is CASSPYRGSGANVLTF. CDR3 DNA: TGTGCCAGCAGCCCTTACAGGGGTTCTGGGGCCAACGTCCTGACTTTC.

The V and J genes are TRBV6-5 and TRBJ1-4, with no clear D. The CDR3 runs to 15 residues. The germline gives CDR1 MNHEY, CDR2 SVGAGI. Trimming removed 0 bases at V and 7 bases at J, with 12 bases between. This chain's CDR3 is CASSYSSTEFEKLFF. In DNA form, the CDR3 reads TGTGCCAGCAGTTACTCGAGCACAGAATTTGAAAAACTGTTTTTT.

CDR3 residues: CASSRPGQASDTQYF. The CDR3 nucleotides are TGTGCCAGCAGTCGACCGGGACAGGCGTCAGATACGCAGTATTTT. The rearrangement joins TRBV28 to TRBJ2-3; 8 bases fit TRBD1. This CDR3 region has 15 residues. Germline lookup yields CDR1 MDHEN and CDR2 SYDVKM. Trimming took 5 bases from V and 4 from J; bases not matched to a gene: 8. Full variable domain (outside the CDR3, taken from reference TRBV28 and TRBJ2-3): DVKVTQSSRYLVKRTGEKVFLECVQDMDHENMFWYRQDPGLGLRLIYFSYDVKMKEKGDIPEGYSVSREKKERFSLILESASTNQTSMYLCASSRPGQASDTQYFGPGTRLTVL.

This clone is a singleton in its sample. The chain combines TRBV5-1 with TRBJ2-2, with D tentatively TRBD1 (5 bases). This CDR3 is built from 13 residues. Germline loops: CDR1 SGHRS, CDR2 YFSETQ. V dropped 4 bases and J dropped 5 bases, with 9 bases sitting between them. The DNA for the CDR3 is TGCGCCAGCAGCCCCTGGACAACCGGGGAGCTGTTTTTT. It encodes CASSPWTTGELFF.